This TCR beta chain was sequenced during a study of T cells in Graves' hyperthyroidism and ophthalmopathy. Study-level results: Through a model of 13 V-J features, ophthalmopathy was separated from stable hyperthyroidism.

A remark on this clonotype: What it binds is unknown.

TCR beta CDR3 regions were amplified from RNA transcripts. Carried out on the TCR CDR3, a first-round RT-PCR used the HTBI primer set. TCRdb called the multiplex PCR reads again in MiXCR, with one record for every CDR3 protein. The sample holds under 350,000 distinct CDR3 sequences, 15% to 20% seen once. Stable hyperthyroidism: no ophthalmopathy progression over 18 months of follow-up. Reasons for excluding patients were uncontrolled infection, other autoimmune disease, pregnancy or lactation. Sequencing input: blood. The source is a woman aged 50 to 60 with Graves' hyperthyroidism.

CDR3: CASSPSTVPGYTF. DNA of the CDR3: TGTGCCAGCAGCCCATCGACAGTCCCTGGCTACACCTTC. This chain links TRBV14 with TRBJ1-2; D is perhaps TRBD1 (5 bases). Germline CDR1 SGHDN, CDR2 FVKESK. The germline V and J ends were trimmed by 4 bases and 7 bases, with 13 bases remaining between them. CDR3 length: 13 amino acids.